This TCR beta chain emerged from a study of blood T cell repertoires in COVID-19. Authors' methods: Estimates of nucleated cell counts were drawn from the amplification of reference gene primers. TCRdb keeps only in-frame clones here, not all; method: immunoSEQ multiplex PCR. The DNA was the basis for D and trimming; V, J and clone size are from that table. The table lists a few hundred thousand clones, approximately 79% of them singletons. CDR1 is SGDLS, CDR2 YYNGEE, per germline. V lost 0 bases to trimming and J lost 0 bases, with 11 bases between them. CDR3 length: 16 amino acids. The sequencing sample was made of PBMCs or T cells enriched from blood (not recorded which). This sequence joins TRBV9 and TRBJ2-3, with D tentatively TRBD2 (6 bases). The sequence was obtained from a man aged 30 to 39 with acute COVID-19. The CDR3 DNA reads as TGTGCCAGCAGCGTAGCGGATAGCGGAAGCACAGATACGCAGTATTTT. Residues: CASSVADSGSTDTQYF.